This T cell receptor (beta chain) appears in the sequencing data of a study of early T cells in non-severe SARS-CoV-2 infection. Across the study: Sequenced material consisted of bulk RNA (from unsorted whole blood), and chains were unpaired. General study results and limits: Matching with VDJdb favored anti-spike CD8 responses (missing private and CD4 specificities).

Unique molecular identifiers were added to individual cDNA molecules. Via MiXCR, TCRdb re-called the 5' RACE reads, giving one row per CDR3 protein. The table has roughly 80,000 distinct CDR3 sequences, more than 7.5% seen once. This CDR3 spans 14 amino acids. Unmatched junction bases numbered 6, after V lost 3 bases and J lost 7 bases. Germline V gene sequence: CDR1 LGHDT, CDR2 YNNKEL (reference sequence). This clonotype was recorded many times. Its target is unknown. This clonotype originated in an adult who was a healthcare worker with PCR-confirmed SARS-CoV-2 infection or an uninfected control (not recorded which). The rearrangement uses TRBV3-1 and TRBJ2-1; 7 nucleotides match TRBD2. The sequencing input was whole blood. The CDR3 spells CASSHAGVTNEQFF. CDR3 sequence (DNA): TGTGCCAGCAGCCACGCGGGAGTTACGAATGAGCAGTTCTTC.